This TCR beta chain was sequenced during a study of cytomegalovirus exposure and HLA in healthy donors. Study information: A prior analysis found 117 million unique TCR beta sequences from around 190 million T cells. General study results and limits: The study recorded 160 or so TCR beta chains that were cytomegalovirus-associated.

In the PCR, 60 Vbeta and 13 Jbeta primers were used. The assay was immunoSEQ multiplex PCR, and TCRdb's table has in-frame clones only and misses some. Its table lists about 130,000 clones. The germline V gene encodes CDR1 SGHRS and CDR2 YFSETQ. The CDR3 is made up of 14 amino acids. Trimming took off 1 base at V and 5 bases at J, with 12 bases between the two ends. Points on this clone: Its specificity is not known.

The chain links TRBV5-1 to TRBJ1-1; D perhaps matches TRBD1 (6 bases). Material for sequencing was PBMCs. The receptor's source is a woman aged 40 to 50 in good health and CMV-seropositive. Here the CDR3 reads CASSLRGARTEAFF. The DNA for the CDR3 is TGCGCCAGCAGCTTGCGGGGGGCGCGAACTGAAGCTTTCTTT.